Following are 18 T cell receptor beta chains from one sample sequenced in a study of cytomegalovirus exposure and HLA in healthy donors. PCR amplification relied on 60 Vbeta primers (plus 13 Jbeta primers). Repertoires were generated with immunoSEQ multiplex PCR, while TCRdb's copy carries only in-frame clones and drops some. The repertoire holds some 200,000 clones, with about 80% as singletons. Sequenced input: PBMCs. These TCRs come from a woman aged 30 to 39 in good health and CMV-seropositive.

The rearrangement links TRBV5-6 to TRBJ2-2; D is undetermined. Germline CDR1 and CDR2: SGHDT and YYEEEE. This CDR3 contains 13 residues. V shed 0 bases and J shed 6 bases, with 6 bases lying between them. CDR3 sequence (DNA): TGTGCCAGCAGCTTGGGAGTCCCCGGGGAGCTGTTTTTT. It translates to CASSLGVPGELFF.

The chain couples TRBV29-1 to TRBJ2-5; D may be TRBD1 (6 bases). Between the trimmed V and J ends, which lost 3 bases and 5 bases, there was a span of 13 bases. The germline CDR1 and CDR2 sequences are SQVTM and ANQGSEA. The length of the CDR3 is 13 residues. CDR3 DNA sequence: TGCAGCGTTGATTGGGGGCTGGGGGAGACCCAGTACTTC. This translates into CSVDWGLGETQYF.

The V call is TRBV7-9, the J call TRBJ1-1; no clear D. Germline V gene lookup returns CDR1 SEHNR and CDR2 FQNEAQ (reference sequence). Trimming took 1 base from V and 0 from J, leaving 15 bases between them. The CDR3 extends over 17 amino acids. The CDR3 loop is CASSLVGYGELNTEAFF. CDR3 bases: TGTGCCAGCAGCTTAGTCGGGTACGGGGAGTTGAACACTGAAGCTTTCTTT. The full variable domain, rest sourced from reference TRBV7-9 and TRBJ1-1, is DTGVSQNPRHKITKRGQNVTFRCDPISEHNRLYWYRQTLGQGPEFLTYFQNEAQLEKSRLLSDRFSAERPKGSFSTLEIQRTEQGDSAMYLCASSLVGYGELNTEAFFGQGTRLTVV.

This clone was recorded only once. CDR3 sequence: CASSLVRGGGSYEQYF. In DNA form, the CDR3 reads TGTGCCAGCAGCTTAGTCCGGGGTGGAGGGTCCTACGAGCAGTACTTC. The chain recombines TRBV11-2 with TRBJ2-7; tentatively, D is TRBD2 (6 bases). The CDR3 runs to 16 residues. V lost 1 base and J lost 1, with 14 bases in between. Looked up from germline, CDR1 is SGHAT and CDR2 is FQNNGV.

For the CDR3, the DNA is TGTGCCATCTCTCCAGCGGGAGGGGCCGGGGAGCTGTTTTTT. It translates to CAISPAGGAGELFF. The genes are TRBV10-3 and TRBJ2-2; 10 nucleotides agree with TRBD2. Germline V gene sequence: CDR1 ENHRY, CDR2 SYGVKD. This CDR3 is 14 amino acids long. The V and J ends lost 8 bases and 6 bases, in that order; junction bases with no gene match: 6.

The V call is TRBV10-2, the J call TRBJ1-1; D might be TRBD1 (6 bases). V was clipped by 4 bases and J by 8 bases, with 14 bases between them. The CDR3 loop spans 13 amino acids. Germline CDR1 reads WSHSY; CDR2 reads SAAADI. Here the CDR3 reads CASSGADRSEAFF. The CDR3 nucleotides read TGCGCCAGCAGTGGGGCGGACAGATCAGAAGCTTTCTTT.

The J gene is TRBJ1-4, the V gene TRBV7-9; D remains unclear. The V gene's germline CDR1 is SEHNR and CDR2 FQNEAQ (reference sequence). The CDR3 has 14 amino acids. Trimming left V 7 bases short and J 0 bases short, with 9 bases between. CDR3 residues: CASTRQATNEKLFF. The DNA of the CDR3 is TGTGCCAGCACCCGACAAGCAACTAATGAAAAACTGTTTTTT.

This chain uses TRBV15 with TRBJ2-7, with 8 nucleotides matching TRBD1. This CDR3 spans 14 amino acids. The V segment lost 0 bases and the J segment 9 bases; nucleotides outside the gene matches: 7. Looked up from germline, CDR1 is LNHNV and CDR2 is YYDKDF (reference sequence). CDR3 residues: CATSRDWTGRSQYF. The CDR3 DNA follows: TGTGCCACCAGCAGAGATTGGACAGGGCGTTCGCAGTACTTC.

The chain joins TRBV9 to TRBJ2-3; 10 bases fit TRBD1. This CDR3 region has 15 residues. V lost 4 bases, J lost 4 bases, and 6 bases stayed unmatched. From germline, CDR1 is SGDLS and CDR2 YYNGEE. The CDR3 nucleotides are TGTGCCAGCAGCCTTCGGGACAGGGGTTCAGATACGCAGTATTTT. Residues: CASSLRDRGSDTQYF.

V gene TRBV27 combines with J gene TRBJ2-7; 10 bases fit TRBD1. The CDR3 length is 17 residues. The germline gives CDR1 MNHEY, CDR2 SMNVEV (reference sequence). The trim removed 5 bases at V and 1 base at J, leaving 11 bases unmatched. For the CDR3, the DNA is TGTGCCAGCAGTCAAAGCCGGAGACAGGGGGCATCCTACGAGCAGTACTTC. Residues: CASSQSRRQGASYEQYF.

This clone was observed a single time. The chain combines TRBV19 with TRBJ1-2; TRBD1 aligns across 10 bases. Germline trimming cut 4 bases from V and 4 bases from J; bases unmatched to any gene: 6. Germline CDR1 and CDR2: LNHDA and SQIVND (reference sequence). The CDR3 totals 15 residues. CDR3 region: CASSTSGTGVYGYTF. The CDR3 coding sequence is TGTGCCAGTAGTACCTCCGGGACAGGGGTCTATGGCTACACCTTC.

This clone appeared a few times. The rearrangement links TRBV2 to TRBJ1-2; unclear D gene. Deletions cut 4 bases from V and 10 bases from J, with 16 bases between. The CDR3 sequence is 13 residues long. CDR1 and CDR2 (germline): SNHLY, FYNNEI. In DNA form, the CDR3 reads TGTGCCAGCAGTGGAGAGGAGCCGGCATCCTACACCTTC. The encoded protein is CASSGEEPASYTF.

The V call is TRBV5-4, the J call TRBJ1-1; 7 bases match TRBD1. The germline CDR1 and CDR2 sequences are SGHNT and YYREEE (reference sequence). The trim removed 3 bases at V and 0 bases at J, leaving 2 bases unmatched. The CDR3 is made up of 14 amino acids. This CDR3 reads CASSWDRMNTEAFF. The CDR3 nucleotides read TGTGCCAGCAGCTGGGACAGAATGAACACTGAAGCTTTCTTT.

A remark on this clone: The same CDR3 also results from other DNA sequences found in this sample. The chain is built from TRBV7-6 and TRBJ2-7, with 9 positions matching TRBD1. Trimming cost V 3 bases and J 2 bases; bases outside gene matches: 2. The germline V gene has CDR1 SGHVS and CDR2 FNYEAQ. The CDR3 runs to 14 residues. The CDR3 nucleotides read TGTGCCAGCAGCTTGGGACAGGGAGCCTACGAGCAGTACTTC. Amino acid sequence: CASSLGQGAYEQYF.

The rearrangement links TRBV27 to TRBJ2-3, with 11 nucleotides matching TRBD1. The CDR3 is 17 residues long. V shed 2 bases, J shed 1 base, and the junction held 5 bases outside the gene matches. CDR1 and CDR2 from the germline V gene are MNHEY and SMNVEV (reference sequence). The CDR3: CASSLIGDRGGTDTQYF. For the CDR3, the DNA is TGTGCCAGCAGTTTAATTGGGGACAGGGGGGGCACAGATACGCAGTATTTT.

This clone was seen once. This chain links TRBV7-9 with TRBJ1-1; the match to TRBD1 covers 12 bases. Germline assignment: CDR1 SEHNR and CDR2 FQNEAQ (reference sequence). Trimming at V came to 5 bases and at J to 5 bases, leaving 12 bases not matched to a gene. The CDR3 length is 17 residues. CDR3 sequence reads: CASSRVLGTGGLTEAFF. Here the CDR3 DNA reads TGTGCCAGCAGCCGTGTGTTAGGGACAGGGGGCTTAACTGAAGCTTTCTTT.

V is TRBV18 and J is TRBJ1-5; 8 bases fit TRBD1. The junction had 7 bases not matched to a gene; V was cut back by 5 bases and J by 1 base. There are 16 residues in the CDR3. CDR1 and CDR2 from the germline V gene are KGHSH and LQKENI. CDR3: CASSSTTGASNQPQHF. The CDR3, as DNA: TGTGCCAGCTCATCAACGACAGGGGCGAGCAATCAGCCCCAGCATTTT.

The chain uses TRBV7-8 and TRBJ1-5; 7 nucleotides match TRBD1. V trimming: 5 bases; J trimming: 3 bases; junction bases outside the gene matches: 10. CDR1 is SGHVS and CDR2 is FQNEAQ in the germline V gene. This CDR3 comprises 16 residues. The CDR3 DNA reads TGTGCCAGCAGCCCTAACGACAGGGCTCTCAATCAGCCCCAGCATTTT. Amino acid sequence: CASSPNDRALNQPQHF.